This is a list of T cell receptor beta chains from one sample in a study of shared clonotypes between healthy human individuals. Profiling relied on immunoSEQ multiplex PCR, and the TCRdb table lists in-frame clones only, not all of them. The data contain more than 2 million clones, over 85% of them singletons. The sequenced sample consisted of naive CD4+ T cells sorted from blood. The receptors were gathered from a man aged 18-30 years in good health. Each CDR3 is given with its conserved first and last residue. The order of the fields is clone size, D gene, J gene, V gene, CDR3 protein. The D gene is left open where the match is weak. Clone size is shown for a subset of rows, as once, few, many or a class of expanded clone.

- TRBD2 TRBJ2-1 TRBV5-1 CASSLAGTSYNEQFF
- - TRBJ1-3 TRBV6-1 CASSEIGAGNTIYF
- TRBD2 TRBJ2-1 TRBV10-1 CASSSGTTAYNEQFF
- - TRBJ2-7 TRBV7-2 CASSLSIQGNHEQYF
- - TRBJ2-3 TRBV4-1 CASSQRDGGQRDTQYF
- - TRBJ1-2 TRBV4-3 CASSQDLRERPRYGYTF
once - TRBJ2-5 TRBV10-3 CAISESTGRETQYF
- - TRBJ2-7 TRBV4-1 CASSQLASSYEQYF
- TRBD2 TRBJ2-3 TRBV6-9 CASSYFGGTQYF
- - TRBJ1-4 TRBV19 CASSITGRFGPFNEKLFF